The 4 T cell receptor beta chains presented below share a single source sample, sequenced in a study of blood T cells in healthy people across ages. Sample-barcoded 5' priming and a J-beta primer mix drove a second PCR of 7 to 11 cycles. From the 5' RACE reads, TCRdb called clonotypes with MiXCR, one entry per CDR3 protein. The data contain 1.5 million to 2 million distinct CDR3 sequences, about 49% of them seen just once; the ten biggest clones take up over 2%. Sequencing was carried out using blood. Receptors originate from a woman aged 40-49 years in good health.

The table lists this clonotype with a few counts. V and J are TRBV25-1 and TRBJ2-5; D perhaps matches TRBD1 (7 bases). CDR3 length: 16 amino acids. Trimming pared 7 bases from V and 1 base from J, leaving 19 bases between. CDR1 MGHDK and CDR2 SYGVNS come from the germline V gene. CDR3 nucleotides: TGTGCCAGCATCGCGGAGGGACAGCAAAGCCAAGAGACCCAGTACTTC. This encodes CASIAEGQQSQETQYF.

V is TRBV7-2 and J is TRBJ2-7, with 10 bases matching TRBD2. This CDR3 is built from 16 residues. Germline loops: CDR1 SGHTA, CDR2 FQGNSA. V was clipped by 4 bases and J by 3 bases; unmatched bases: 9. The CDR3 nucleotides are TGTGCCAGCAGCTCACTAGGGCGGACTAGCGGCTACGAGCAGTACTTC. Translated: CASSSLGRTSGYEQYF. The full variable domain, rest sourced from reference TRBV7-2 and TRBJ2-7, is GAGVSQSPSNKVTEKGKDVELRCDPISGHTALYWYRQSLGQGLEFLIYFQGNSAPDKSGLPSDRFSAERTGGSVSTLTIQRTQQEDSAVYLCASSSLGRTSGYEQYFGPGTRLTVT.

The V call is TRBV20-1, the J call TRBJ2-5, with a weak D call TRBD2 (5 bases). Trimming shortened V by 6 bases and J by 5 bases, and 13 bases separated the two germline ends. This CDR3 comprises 12 residues. Germline-derived CDR1 and CDR2 are DFQATT and SNEGSKA (reference sequence). CDR3 residues: CSAEVGSETQYF. The CDR3 nucleotides read TGCAGTGCGGAGGTGGGATCGGAGACCCAGTACTTC.

In its sample, this clonotype was seen a few times. The chain recombines TRBV18 with TRBJ2-1, with 9 bases lining up with TRBD2. V shed 3 bases and J 7 bases; nucleotides not matched to a gene: 16. The CDR3 loop spans 18 amino acids. Looked up from germline, CDR1 is KGHSH and CDR2 is LQKENI. CDR3: CASSPLSTPSGIGNEQFF. In DNA form, the CDR3 reads TGTGCCAGCTCACCCTTGTCGACGCCTAGCGGGATAGGTAATGAGCAGTTCTTC.